This T cell receptor beta chain came from a study of T cells after yellow fever vaccination. Study-wide context: For low cell numbers, libraries were made with SMART-Seq v4 Ultra Low Input. The study's findings and limits: Overlap between CD4 and CD8 compartments was detected for a small share of clonotypes. Contamination of FACS-sorted repertoires by abundant clonotypes from the bulk population could occur. Re-detected after boosting: most primary clones, about 95% of CD4 and around 86% of CD8.

TCRdb independently ran MiXCR on the 5' RACE reads; one entry per CDR3 protein. The table has roughly 320,000 distinct CDR3 sequences, roughly 10% seen once; the top ten hold 3% to 3.5%. The germline V gene encodes CDR1 SQVTM and CDR2 ANQGSEA. This CDR3 contains 12 residues. This clonotype was detected a few times. No antigen is known for it. Sequenced material: CD4+ T cells sorted from PBMCs, taken 45 days after the yellow fever booster vaccination. This clonotype was sampled from a man aged 18 to 30 who received the YFV17D yellow fever vaccine. The J gene is TRBJ2-2, the V gene TRBV29-1; D might be TRBD1 or TRBD2, each matching 5 bases. This chain's CDR3 is CRGDSNTGELFF. The CDR3 nucleotides are TGCCGGGGTGACAGTAACACCGGGGAGCTGTTTTTT.